Listed below are T cell receptor beta chains from one sample, sequenced in a study of cytomegalovirus exposure and HLA in healthy donors. Clones were read by immunoSEQ multiplex PCR, and TCRdb kept only the in-frame ones, dropping some. The table for this sample gives approximately 70,000 clones. Sequenced: PBMCs. Receptor source: a female donor in good health and CMV-seropositive. Both conserved end residues are part of each CDR3. D genes are given only for firm matches.

v_gene: TRBV7-9; j_gene: TRBJ1-2; d_gene: TRBD1; CDR3aa: CASSFTTGARGYTF; CDR3nt: TGTGCCAGCAGCTTCACGACAGGGGCTAGGGGCTACACCTTC
v_gene: TRBV28; j_gene: TRBJ1-1; d_gene: TRBD1; CDR3aa: CASSLWTGQDTEAFF; CDR3nt: TGTGCCAGCAGTTTATGGACGGGACAGGACACTGAAGCTTTCTTT
v_gene: TRBV5-1; j_gene: TRBJ1-4; d_gene: NA; CDR3aa: CASRIGSGLTNEKLFF; CDR3nt: TGCGCCAGCAGAATAGGTTCCGGACTAACTAATGAAAAACTGTTTTTT
v_gene: TRBV5-1; j_gene: TRBJ2-7; d_gene: TRBD2; CDR3aa: CASSLIGGAYEQYF; CDR3nt: TGCGCCAGCAGCTTGATCGGGGGGGCCTACGAGCAGTACTTC
v_gene: TRBV19; j_gene: TRBJ2-2; d_gene: NA; CDR3aa: CASSILPTRTGELFF; CDR3nt: TGTGCCAGTAGTATATTACCCACGAGGACCGGGGAGCTGTTTTTT
v_gene: TRBV29-1; j_gene: TRBJ1-2; d_gene: NA; CDR3aa: CSYGGRNYTF; CDR3nt: TGCAGCTATGGGGGGAGAAACTACACCTTC
v_gene: TRBV4-1; j_gene: TRBJ1-5; d_gene: NA; CDR3aa: CASSPIGSPSNQPQHF; CDR3nt: TGCGCCAGCAGCCCGATCGGTAGCCCGAGCAATCAGCCCCAGCATTTT
v_gene: TRBV4-1; j_gene: TRBJ2-3; d_gene: TRBD1; CDR3aa: CASSQTRQGADTDTQYF; CDR3nt: TGCGCCAGCAGCCAAACGCGACAGGGTGCGGACACAGATACGCAGTATTTT
v_gene: TRBV6-1; j_gene: TRBJ1-2; d_gene: NA; CDR3aa: CASSETFLRDDYGYTF; CDR3nt: TGTGCCAGCAGTGAAACTTTTCTCAGGGATGACTATGGCTACACCTTC
v_gene: TRBV15; j_gene: TRBJ1-1; d_gene: NA; CDR3aa: CATSRDWGRGLLRSTEAFF; CDR3nt: TGTGCCACCAGCAGAGATTGGGGCAGGGGCCTCCTTCGGAGCACTGAAGCTTTCTTT
v_gene: TRBV19; j_gene: TRBJ2-3; d_gene: TRBD2; CDR3aa: CASKLGTSMTDTQYF; CDR3nt: TGTGCCAGTAAACTGGGGACTAGCATGACAGATACGCAGTATTTT
v_gene: TRBV19; j_gene: TRBJ1-1; d_gene: TRBD1; CDR3aa: CASLPDRGMNTEAFF; CDR3nt: TGTGCCAGTCTTCCCGACAGGGGCATGAACACTGAAGCTTTCTTT
v_gene: TRBV27; j_gene: TRBJ2-2; d_gene: NA; CDR3aa: CASSSQGDTGELFF; CDR3nt: TGTGCCAGCAGTTCTCAAGGAGACACCGGGGAGCTGTTTTTT
v_gene: TRBV6-1; j_gene: TRBJ1-1; d_gene: TRBD1; CDR3aa: CASRTGVTEAFF; CDR3nt: TGTGCCAGCCGGACAGGGGTCACTGAAGCTTTCTTT
v_gene: TRBV28; j_gene: TRBJ1-3; d_gene: NA; CDR3aa: CASRGTEGGRSGNTIYF; CDR3nt: TGTGCCAGCAGGGGGACGGAGGGCGGAAGATCTGGAAACACCATATATTTT
v_gene: TRBV6-5; j_gene: TRBJ2-7; d_gene: NA; CDR3aa: CASSYKRGYEQYF; CDR3nt: TGTGCCAGCAGTTACAAGAGGGGGTACGAGCAGTACTTC
v_gene: TRBV2; j_gene: TRBJ2-7; d_gene: TRBD2; CDR3aa: CASSGGLAGVYEQYF; CDR3nt: TGTGCCAGCAGTGGAGGACTAGCGGGGGTCTACGAGCAGTACTTC
v_gene: TRBV2; j_gene: TRBJ1-5; d_gene: NA; CDR3aa: CASNEGGRRPQHF; CDR3nt: TGTGCCAGCAACGAAGGGGGAAGGCGGCCCCAGCATTTT
v_gene: TRBV7-2; j_gene: TRBJ2-1; d_gene: TRBD2; CDR3aa: CASSDLSGSPLNNEQFF; CDR3nt: TGTGCCAGCAGCGATCTTAGCGGGAGCCCATTAAACAATGAGCAGTTCTTC
v_gene: TRBV11-2; j_gene: TRBJ2-5; d_gene: TRBD1; CDR3aa: CASSLAGGRETQYF; CDR3nt: TGTGCCAGCAGCTTAGCAGGGGGCAGGGAGACCCAGTACTTC
v_gene: TRBV9; j_gene: TRBJ1-6; d_gene: TRBD1; CDR3aa: CASSPEGQGPNSPLHF; CDR3nt: TGTGCCAGCAGCCCGGAGGGACAGGGACCCAATTCACCCCTCCACTTT
v_gene: TRBV18; j_gene: TRBJ2-1; d_gene: TRBD2; CDR3aa: CASSPPHGRVYNEQFF; CDR3nt: TGTGCCAGCTCACCACCTCACGGGAGGGTGTACAATGAGCAGTTCTTC
v_gene: TRBV19; j_gene: TRBJ1-1; d_gene: NA; CDR3aa: CASSRTGVNTEAFF; CDR3nt: TGTGCCAGTAGTAGAACAGGTGTGAACACTGAAGCTTTCTTT
v_gene: TRBV18; j_gene: TRBJ2-2; d_gene: NA; CDR3aa: CASSPLGSTGELFF; CDR3nt: TGTGCCAGCTCACCACTAGGGAGCACCGGGGAGCTGTTTTTT